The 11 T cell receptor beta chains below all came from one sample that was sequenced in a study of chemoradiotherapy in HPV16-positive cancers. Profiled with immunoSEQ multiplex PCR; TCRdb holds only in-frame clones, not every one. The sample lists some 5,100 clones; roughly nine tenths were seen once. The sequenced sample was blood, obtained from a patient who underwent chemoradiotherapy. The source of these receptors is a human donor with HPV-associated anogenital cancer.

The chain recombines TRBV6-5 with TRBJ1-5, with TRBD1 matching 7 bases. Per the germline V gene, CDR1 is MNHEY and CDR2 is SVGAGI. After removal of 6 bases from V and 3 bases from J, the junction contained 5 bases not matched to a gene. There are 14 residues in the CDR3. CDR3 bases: TGTGCCAGCAGCACCGGGACAGTCAATCAGCCCCAGCATTTT. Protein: CASSTGTVNQPQHF.

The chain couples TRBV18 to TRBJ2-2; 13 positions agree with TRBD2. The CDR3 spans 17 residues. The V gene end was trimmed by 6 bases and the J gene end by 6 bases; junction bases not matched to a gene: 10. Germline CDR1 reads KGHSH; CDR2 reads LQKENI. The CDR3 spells CASSQWTSGSIPGELFF. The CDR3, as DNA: TGTGCCAGCTCTCAATGGACTAGCGGGAGTATTCCCGGGGAGCTGTTTTTT. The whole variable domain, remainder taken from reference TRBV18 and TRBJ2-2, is NAGVMQNPRHLVRRRGQEARLRCSPMKGHSHVYWYRQLPEEGLKFMVYLQKENIIDESGMPKERFSAEFPKEGPSILRIQQVVRGDSAAYFCASSQWTSGSIPGELFFGEGSRLTVL.

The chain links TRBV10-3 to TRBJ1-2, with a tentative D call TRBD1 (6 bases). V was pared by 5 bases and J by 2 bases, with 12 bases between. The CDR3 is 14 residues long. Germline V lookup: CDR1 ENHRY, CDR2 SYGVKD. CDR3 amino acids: CAISRDIANYGYTF. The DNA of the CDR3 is TGTGCCATCAGTCGGGACATTGCCAACTATGGCTACACCTTC.

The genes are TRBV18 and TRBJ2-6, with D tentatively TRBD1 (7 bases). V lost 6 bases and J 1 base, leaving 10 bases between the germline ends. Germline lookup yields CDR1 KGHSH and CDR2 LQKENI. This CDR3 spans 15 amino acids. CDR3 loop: CASSPGGSGANVLTF. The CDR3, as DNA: TGTGCCAGCTCCCCAGGGGGGTCTGGGGCCAACGTCCTGACTTTC.

CDR3 residues: CASSYSGTHSYEQYF. In nucleotides, the CDR3 is TGTGCCAGCAGTTACTCTGGGACACATTCCTACGAGCAGTACTTC. The rearrangement uses TRBV6-6 and TRBJ2-7; D may be TRBD1 (6 bases). Germline CDR1 and CDR2: MNHNY and SVGAGI (reference sequence). The V gene lost 0 bases and the J gene lost 1 base, with 10 bases spanning the gap. The CDR3 consists of 15 residues.

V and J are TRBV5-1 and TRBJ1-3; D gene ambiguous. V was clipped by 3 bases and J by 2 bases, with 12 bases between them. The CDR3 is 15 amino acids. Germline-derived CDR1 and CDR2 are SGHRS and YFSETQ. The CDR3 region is CASSSVLGAGNTIYF. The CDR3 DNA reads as TGCGCCAGCAGCTCTGTGTTGGGCGCTGGAAACACCATATATTTT.

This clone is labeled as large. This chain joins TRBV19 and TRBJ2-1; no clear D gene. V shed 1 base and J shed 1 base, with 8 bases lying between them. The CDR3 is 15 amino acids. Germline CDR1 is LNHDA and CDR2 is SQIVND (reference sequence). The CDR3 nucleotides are TGTGCCAGTAGTATAGGGACCACATCCTACAATGAGCAGTTCTTC. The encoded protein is CASSIGTTSYNEQFF.

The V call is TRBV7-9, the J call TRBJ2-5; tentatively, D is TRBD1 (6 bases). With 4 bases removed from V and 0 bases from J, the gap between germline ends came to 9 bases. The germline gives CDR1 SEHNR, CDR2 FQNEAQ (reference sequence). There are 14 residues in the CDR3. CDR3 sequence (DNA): TGTGCCAGCAGCTACGAGGGGGACCAAGAGACCCAGTACTTC. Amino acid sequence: CASSYEGDQETQYF.

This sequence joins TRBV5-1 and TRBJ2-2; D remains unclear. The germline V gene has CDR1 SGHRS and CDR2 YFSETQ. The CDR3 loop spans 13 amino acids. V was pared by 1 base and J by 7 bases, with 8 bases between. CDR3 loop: CASSLLVGGELFF. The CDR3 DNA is TGCGCCAGCAGCTTGTTAGTTGGCGGGGAGCTGTTTTTT.

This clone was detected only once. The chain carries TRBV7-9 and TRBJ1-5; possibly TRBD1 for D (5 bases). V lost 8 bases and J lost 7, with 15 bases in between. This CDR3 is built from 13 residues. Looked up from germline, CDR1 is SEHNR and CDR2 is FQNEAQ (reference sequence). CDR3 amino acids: CASLGTGGQPQHF. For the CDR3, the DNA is TGTGCCAGCTTAGGGACGGGTGGCCAGCCCCAGCATTTT.

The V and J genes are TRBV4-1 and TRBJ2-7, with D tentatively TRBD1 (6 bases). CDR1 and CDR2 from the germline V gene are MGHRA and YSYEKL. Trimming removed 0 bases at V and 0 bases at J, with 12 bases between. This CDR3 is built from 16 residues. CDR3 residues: CASSQDRTALSYEQYF. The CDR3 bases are TGCGCCAGCAGCCAAGATCGGACAGCCCTCTCCTACGAGCAGTACTTC.